The 27 T cell receptor beta chains listed next were all sequenced from one sample in a study of high-grade serous ovarian cancer treatment subgroups. The repertoire was sequenced with immunoSEQ multiplex PCR; TCRdb's copy has only in-frame clones and lacks some. The sample consists of approximately 6,200 clones, 70% to 80% of them appearing once. The tumor samples were collected prior to definitive surgery or chemotherapy. Material: tumor tissue. The receptors here all came from a human donor with high-grade serous ovarian cancer.

J is TRBJ2-5 and V is TRBV28; possibly TRBD2 for D (7 bases). The germline gives CDR1 MDHEN, CDR2 SYDVKM. V was trimmed by 8 bases and J by 3 bases, leaving 25 bases between them. This CDR3 region has 17 residues. CDR3 residues: CASGSGEAGDGKETQYF. The CDR3 DNA sequence: TGTGCCAGCGGGTCAGGGGAGGCGGGGGATGGGAAAGAGACCCAGTACTTC.

The chain combines TRBV29-1 with TRBJ2-2; D gene unclear. The CDR3 runs to 11 residues. CDR1 is SQVTM and CDR2 is ANQGSEA in the germline V gene. V was cut by 7 bases and J by 4 bases, with 7 bases left in between. The DNA of the CDR3 is TGCAGCGGAACAAGCACCGGGGAGCTGTTTTTT. Encoded protein: CSGTSTGELFF.

The chain employs TRBV5-4 and TRBJ2-1; possibly TRBD1 for D (6 bases). This CDR3 has 14 residues. Germline-derived CDR1 and CDR2 are SGHNT and YYREEE (reference sequence). With 3 bases removed from V and 5 bases from J, the gap between germline ends came to 12 bases. CDR3 loop: CASSSGQHNNEQFF. In DNA, the CDR3 is TGTGCCAGCAGCTCCGGACAGCACAACAATGAGCAGTTCTTC. The full variable domain, in which reference TRBV5-4 and TRBJ2-1 provide the parts outside the CDR3, is ETGVTQSPTHLIKTRGQQVTLRCSSQSGHNTVSWYQQALGQGPQFIFQYYREEENGRGNFPPRFSGLQFPNYSSELNVNALELDDSALYLCASSSGQHNNEQFFGPGTRLTVL.

This chain uses TRBV10-3 with TRBJ2-7, with D perhaps matching TRBD1 or TRBD2 (5 bases each). Per germline, CDR1 ENHRY and CDR2 SYGVKD. V was cut by 6 bases and J by 3 bases, with 15 bases left in between. The length of the CDR3 is 14 residues. CDR3: CAIRSGTLYYEQYF. In DNA form, the CDR3 reads TGTGCCATCAGGTCCGGGACCCTCTACTACGAGCAGTACTTC.

The chain links TRBV2 to TRBJ1-1; D remains ambiguous. V was pared by 8 bases and J by 3 bases, with 10 bases between. The CDR3 length is 12 residues. Germline CDR1 SNHLY, CDR2 FYNNEI. This chain's CDR3 is CASSIMDTEAFF. The CDR3 nucleotides read TGTGCCAGCTCCATTATGGACACTGAAGCTTTCTTT.

Only a few counts were recorded for this clone. The rearrangement uses TRBV28 and TRBJ2-5; D is unclear. The CDR3 has 12 amino acids. In germline, CDR1 is MDHEN, CDR2 SYDVKM. V was trimmed by 6 bases and J by 3 bases, leaving 8 bases between them. The CDR3 here is CASRARKETQYF. The DNA of the CDR3 is TGTGCCAGCAGGGCGCGAAAAGAGACCCAGTACTTC.

V and J are TRBV5-4 and TRBJ1-4; no definite D call. Trimming stripped 4 bases from V and 0 bases from J, with 10 bases between. The CDR3 runs 15 residues. CDR1 SGHNT and CDR2 YYREEE come from the germline V gene (reference sequence). CDR3 nucleotide sequence: TGTGCCAGCAGCCCTACAGTTGCAACTAATGAAAAACTGTTTTTT. It translates to CASSPTVATNEKLFF.

The chain has TRBV7-9 and TRBJ2-1, with 10 bases fitting TRBD1. Looked up from germline, CDR1 is SEHNR and CDR2 is FQNEAQ (reference sequence). With 6 bases clipped from V and 10 bases from J, the junction kept 9 bases outside the gene matches. The CDR3 extends over 14 amino acids. This CDR3 is CASRPGQGRNEQFF. In DNA, the CDR3 is TGTGCCAGCAGACCGGGACAGGGGAGAAACGAGCAGTTCTTC.

Regarding this clone: A read error may account for a junction end that differs from germline. This rearrangement joins TRBV5-1 to TRBJ2-2; D is perhaps TRBD2 (5 bases). CDR3 length: 16 amino acids. Germline-derived CDR1 and CDR2 are SGHRS and YFSETQ. The CDR3 nucleotides are TGCGCCAGCACCCCCTACGCGTGGAGTAGGAACCGGGGAGCTGTTTTT. Protein product: CASTPYAWSRNRGAVF.

The chain combines TRBV15 with TRBJ2-1; unclear D gene. Trimming took off 3 bases at V and 4 bases at J, with 10 bases between the two ends. Germline CDR1 is LNHNV and CDR2 is YYDKDF (reference sequence). CDR3 length equals 14 residues. The CDR3 loop reads CATSRERDYNEQFF. In nucleotides, the CDR3 is TGTGCCACCAGCAGGGAGCGAGATTACAATGAGCAGTTCTTC.

This sequence joins TRBV29-1 and TRBJ2-7, with 12 bases matching TRBD2. Germline loops: CDR1 SQVTM, CDR2 ANQGSEA. Trimming at V came to 7 bases and at J to 0 bases, leaving 4 bases not matched to a gene. The length of the CDR3 is 14 residues. The CDR3 region is CSALLAGGSYEQYF. DNA for the CDR3: TGCAGCGCCCTACTAGCGGGGGGCTCCTACGAGCAGTACTTC.

This clone was detected only once. J is TRBJ2-3 and V is TRBV27, with 8 bases fitting TRBD1. In germline, CDR1 is MNHEY, CDR2 SMNVEV (reference sequence). The CDR3 has 14 amino acids. The ends lost 4 bases at V and 0 bases at J; junction bases unmatched: 0. CDR3 sequence reads: CASSWDRSTDTQYF. The CDR3 nucleotides are TGTGCCAGCAGTTGGGACAGGAGCACAGATACGCAGTATTTT.

Of note for this clone: The sample holds other DNA sequences that translate to the same CDR3. This rearrangement joins TRBV5-6 to TRBJ1-2, with D possibly being TRBD1 (5 bases). Trimming removed 2 bases from V and 7 bases from J, with 15 bases in between. The CDR3 totals 14 residues. Germline V gene lookup returns CDR1 SGHDT and CDR2 YYEEEE. The CDR3 DNA sequence: TGTGCCAGCAGCTTTCGCCCGTCGGGGGGTGGCTACACCTTC. It encodes CASSFRPSGGGYTF.

CDR3 amino acids: CASSPSTRGETQYF. CDR3 bases: TGTGCCAGCAGCCCCTCGACCCGAGGAGAGACCCAGTACTTC. The chain recombines TRBV9 with TRBJ2-5; D gene unclear. The CDR3 spans 14 residues. Germline CDR1 reads SGDLS; CDR2 reads YYNGEE. V was shortened by 4 bases and J by 4 bases, with 14 bases between the two germline ends.

This clone has a single count. The rearrangement uses TRBV5-1 and TRBJ1-4; D is ambiguous. The CDR3 extends over 15 amino acids. The ends were cut back, 3 bases at V and 8 bases at J, with 17 bases in the middle. The germline V gene has CDR1 SGHRS and CDR2 YFSETQ. CDR3 residues: CASSSGGMSGEKLFF. CDR3 coding DNA: TGCGCCAGCAGCTCTGGAGGAATGTCTGGAGAAAAACTGTTTTTT.

The chain is built from TRBV5-1 and TRBJ1-3; possible D gene TRBD1, 6 bases. Trimming removed 1 base from V and 2 bases from J, with 10 bases in between. Germline V gene sequence: CDR1 SGHRS, CDR2 YFSETQ. The CDR3 runs 15 residues. CDR3 residues: CASSLYGTPGNTIYF. DNA of the CDR3: TGCGCCAGCAGCTTGTATGGGACACCTGGAAACACCATATATTTT.

The rearrangement joins TRBV5-1 to TRBJ1-1; a weak D match, TRBD1 (6 bases). The CDR3 runs 14 residues. CDR1 is SGHRS and CDR2 is YFSETQ in the germline V gene. The V gene lost 3 bases and the J gene lost 4 bases, with 13 bases spanning the gap. For the CDR3, the DNA is TGCGCCAGCAGCTCGCCCGGACAGCGCACTGAAGCTTTCTTT. This gives the protein CASSSPGQRTEAFF. The variable domain in full, with the rest retrieved from reference TRBV5-1 and TRBJ1-1, is KAGVTQTPRYLIKTRGQQVTLSCSPISGHRSVSWYQQTPGQGLQFLFEYFSETQRNKGNFPGRFSGRQFSNSRSEMNVSTLELGDSALYLCASSSPGQRTEAFFGQGTRLTVV.

V gene TRBV11-2 combines with J gene TRBJ2-7, with TRBD2 matching over 7 bases. The V gene's germline CDR1 is SGHAT and CDR2 FQNNGV. This CDR3 comprises 14 residues. V lost 1 base to trimming and J lost 6 bases; unmatched junction nucleotides: 6. The CDR3 reads CASSLAGEGLEQYF. The DNA of the CDR3 is TGTGCCAGCAGCTTAGCGGGGGAGGGACTCGAGCAGTACTTC.

This clone appeared once. This chain links TRBV19 with TRBJ1-4; tentative D call: TRBD1 (5 bases). This CDR3 spans 15 amino acids. Germline V gives CDR1 LNHDA, CDR2 SQIVND (reference sequence). Deletions cut 6 bases from V and 7 bases from J, with 18 bases between. CDR3 amino acids: CASSPGLGEVEKLFF. The CDR3 coding sequence is TGTGCCAGTAGCCCCGGACTGGGGGAGGTTGAAAAACTGTTTTTT.

The chain carries TRBV6-6 and TRBJ1-1; D not resolved. V was shortened by 7 bases and J by 2 bases, with 11 bases between the two germline ends. Per germline, CDR1 MNHNY and CDR2 SVGAGI (reference sequence). The length of the CDR3 is 13 residues. CDR3 sequence reads: CASITAGNTEAFF. CDR3 in DNA: TGTGCCAGCATCACGGCAGGAAACACTGAAGCTTTCTTT.

There are a few counts of this clone. The CDR3 reads CASSSTGGRTEAFF. CDR3 bases: TGTGCCAGCAGCTCCACAGGGGGAAGGACTGAAGCTTTCTTT. This rearrangement joins TRBV7-2 to TRBJ1-1, with 8 bases lining up with TRBD1. The CDR3 contains 14 residues. The trim removed 4 bases at V and 5 bases at J, leaving 6 bases unmatched. Germline V CDR1 and CDR2: SGHTA, FQGNSA.

The rearrangement uses TRBV28 and TRBJ1-3; D remains unclear. There are 13 residues in the CDR3. V lost 6 bases, J lost 8 bases, and 14 bases lay in between. Per the germline V gene, CDR1 is MDHEN and CDR2 is SYDVKM. CDR3 residues: CASRKTKEHTIYF. DNA for the CDR3: TGTGCCAGCAGAAAGACGAAGGAGCACACCATATATTTT.

Concerning this clone: Its ends do not fully match the called genes, so a read error is possible. This rearrangement joins TRBV5-4 to TRBJ2-7; 11 bases are a match to TRBD2. The germline CDR1 and CDR2 sequences are SGHNT and YYREEE (reference sequence). This CDR3 spans 18 amino acids. The CDR3 nucleotides are TGCGCCAGCAGCCAAGATACGACCCTAGCGGGGGGAACCTACGAGCAGTACTTC. This gives the protein CASSQDTTLAGGTYEQYF.

This clone appeared once. V gene TRBV27 combines with J gene TRBJ2-7, with 10 bases identical to TRBD2. The CDR3 is made up of 16 amino acids. The ends lost 5 bases at V and 5 bases at J; junction bases unmatched: 12. CDR1 MNHEY and CDR2 SMNVEV come from the germline V gene (reference sequence). The CDR3 DNA sequence: TGTGCCAGCAGTCCACCGTTAGCGGGAGGCACGAACGAGCAGTACTTC. This sequence encodes CASSPPLAGGTNEQYF.

This clone was found once. The V gene is TRBV2, the J gene TRBJ1-1; D is possibly TRBD1 (5 bases). Germline CDR1 SNHLY, CDR2 FYNNEI. The V gene lost 8 bases and the J gene lost 8 bases, with 12 bases spanning the gap. The CDR3 spans 11 residues. The CDR3 DNA sequence: TGTGCCAGCCCGGGGGGTTGGGAAGCTTTCTTT. This gives the protein CASPGGWEAFF.

The V gene is TRBV4-3, the J gene TRBJ2-2, with a weak D call TRBD2 (5 bases). With 7 bases removed from V and 2 bases from J, the gap between germline ends came to 11 bases. This CDR3 spans 14 amino acids. Germline V lookup: CDR1 LGHNA, CDR2 YSLEER. Here the CDR3 reads CASKDGLNTGELFF. CDR3 nucleotides: TGCGCCAGCAAGGACGGACTCAACACCGGGGAGCTGTTTTTT.

The rearrangement joins TRBV5-4 to TRBJ1-2; TRBD1 aligns across 7 bases. Unmatched junction bases numbered 5, after V lost 1 base and J lost 2 bases. Germline CDR1 and CDR2: SGHNT and YYREEE (reference sequence). The CDR3 has 15 residues. CDR3 nucleotide sequence: TGTGCCAGCAGCTTGCAGGGACAGTGGAACTATGGCTACACCTTC. Its protein is CASSLQGQWNYGYTF. Full variable domain (rest looked up from reference TRBV5-4 and TRBJ1-2): ETGVTQSPTHLIKTRGQQVTLRCSSQSGHNTVSWYQQALGQGPQFIFQYYREEENGRGNFPPRFSGLQFPNYSSELNVNALELDDSALYLCASSLQGQWNYGYTFGSGTRLTVV.